These 7 T cell receptor beta chains came from one sample sequenced in a study of shared clonotypes between healthy human individuals. Terminally differentiated effector memory CD45RA+ cells were left out of the naive CD8 fraction, which was CD45RO-negative and positively selected for CCR7. Only in-frame clones appear in the TCRdb table, and some are missing; sequencing was by immunoSEQ multiplex PCR. The table lists over 750,000 clones, 96% of them singletons. Sequenced: naive CD8+ T cells sorted from blood. These receptor sequences come from a man between 25 and 39 years old in good health.

The rearrangement links TRBV14 to TRBJ2-7; 9 nucleotides agree with TRBD1. J was trimmed by 7 bases and V by 4 bases; bases with no gene match: 29. The germline V gene has CDR1 SGHDN and CDR2 FVKESK. The CDR3 is 21 residues long. CDR3 amino acids: CASSPDRDRADGWLSTREQYF. The CDR3 bases are TGTGCCAGCAGCCCCGACCGGGACAGGGCAGATGGTTGGCTTTCTACGAGGGAGCAGTACTTC.

V and J are TRBV15 and TRBJ2-7, with 9 bases aligning to TRBD2. This CDR3 has 15 amino acids. The V gene's germline CDR1 is LNHNV and CDR2 YYDKDF (reference sequence). Germline trimming cut 5 bases from V and 3 bases from J; bases unmatched to any gene: 8. CDR3 protein: CATSASSGASYEQYF. CDR3 DNA sequence: TGTGCCACCAGCGCCTCTAGCGGGGCTAGCTACGAGCAGTACTTC.

This clone was detected a few times. The chain is built from TRBV11-2 and TRBJ2-3; D is ambiguous. V was pared by 0 bases and J by 11 bases, with 12 bases between. Germline CDR1 and CDR2: SGHAT and FQNNGV. There are 13 residues in the CDR3. In DNA form, the CDR3 reads TGTGCCAGCAGCTTAGATCCTACCCTTATGCAGTATTTT. Translating gives CASSLDPTLMQYF. Drawing the rest from reference TRBV11-2 and TRBJ2-3, the complete variable domain is EAGVAQSPRYKIIEKRQSVAFWCNPISGHATLYWYQQILGQGPKLLIQFQNNGVVDDSQLPKDRFSAERLKGVDSTLKIQPAKLEDSAVYLCASSLDPTLMQYFGPGTRLTVL.

The chain uses TRBV30 and TRBJ2-5, with D perhaps matching TRBD1 (6 bases). This CDR3 contains 11 residues. CDR1 is GTSNPN and CDR2 is SVGIG in the germline V gene (reference sequence). Trimming took 0 bases from V and 10 from J, leaving 9 bases between them. The CDR3 is CAWSVPRGQYF. The CDR3 nucleotides are TGTGCCTGGAGTGTACCCAGGGGCCAGTACTTC.

The chain combines TRBV9 with TRBJ2-3, with 8 nucleotides matching TRBD2. This CDR3 has 15 residues. V lost 1 base and J lost 2; bases outside the gene matches: 3. Germline values: CDR1 SGDLS, CDR2 YYNGEE. CDR3: CASSVTGLDTDTQYF. In DNA, the CDR3 is TGTGCCAGCAGCGTAACGGGACTAGACACAGATACGCAGTATTTT. Drawing the rest from reference TRBV9 and TRBJ2-3, the complete variable domain is DSGVTQTPKHLITATGQRVTLRCSPRSGDLSVYWYQQSLDQGLQFLIQYYNGEERAKGNILERFSAQQFPDLHSELNLSSLELGDSALYFCASSVTGLDTDTQYFGPGTRLTVL.

J is TRBJ2-6 and V is TRBV2, with D tentatively TRBD1 (6 bases). Per germline, CDR1 SNHLY and CDR2 FYNNEI. V lost 6 bases, J lost 0 bases, and 9 bases lay in between. The CDR3 has 15 amino acids. CDR3 region: CASRLDSSGANVLTF. The CDR3, as DNA: TGTGCCAGCAGATTGGACAGCTCTGGGGCCAACGTCCTGACTTTC.

The rearrangement joins TRBV4-1 to TRBJ1-2, with D tentatively TRBD1 (5 bases). In germline, CDR1 is MGHRA, CDR2 YSYEKL. V lost 0 bases to trimming and J lost 5 bases, with 16 bases between them. CDR3 length equals 16 residues. CDR3 sequence: CASSQDSISGGYGYTF. CDR3 coding DNA: TGCGCCAGCAGCCAAGATAGTATCTCTGGGGGGTATGGCTACACCTTC.